Below, one T cell receptor beta chain is given with its context. The target antigen is unknown. These data come from a study of vaccination and CD4 T cells after COVID-19. An Oncomine TCR Beta short-read assay was used to sequence the DNA from cultured CD4+ T cells. TCRdb called the PCR reads again in MiXCR, with one record for every CDR3 protein. The table includes more than 9,500 distinct CDR3 sequences, about 57% detected once. Treatment of the sample: roughly 10-day PBMC culture with coronavirus spike peptide pools or control peptides (ViraFEST assay). Germline CDR1 is SGHRS and CDR2 is YFSETQ. Trimming left V 0 bases short and J 4 bases short, with 14 bases between. There are 15 residues in the CDR3.

The chain carries TRBV5-1 and TRBJ2-7, with D tentatively TRBD2 (5 bases). Sequencing was carried out using CD4+ T cells from blood, cultured in vitro. This receptor was identified in a human donor who had recovered from COVID-19. CDR3 sequence: CASSLDDTGYYEQYF. DNA for the CDR3: TGCGCCAGCAGCTTGGACGACACGGGATATTACGAGCAGTACTTC. Complete variable domain (other parts from reference TRBV5-1 and TRBJ2-7): KAGVTQTPRYLIKTRGQQVTLSCSPISGHRSVSWYQQTPGQGLQFLFEYFSETQRNKGNFPGRFSGRQFSNSRSEMNVSTLELGDSALYLCASSLDDTGYYEQYFGPGTRLTVT.